The clone carrying this T cell receptor (beta chain) was counted a few times. The antigen is undetermined. Germline values: CDR1 MNHEY, CDR2 SVGAGI. This CDR3 region has 15 residues. Trimming at V came to 7 bases and at J to 5 bases, leaving 14 bases not matched to a gene. The data derive from a study of neurological immune-mediated disorders. Regarding the study as a whole: Clinical and MRI features did not associate with the cluster found in multiple sclerosis patients.

From 15-18 subjects, over 170 million TCR-beta sequences were obtained in each sequencing run. TCRdb itself ran the 5' RACE reads through MiXCR, one entry per CDR3 protein. The sample yields approximately 36,000 distinct CDR3 sequences, approximately 3% seen once. As for time point: longitudinal time-point 1 (baseline). The sequencing sample was made of PBMCs. This receptor was identified in a woman aged 55-70 years with multiple sclerosis. This chain uses TRBV6-5 with TRBJ2-7; 7 bases are a match to TRBD2. The chain's CDR3 is CASTAVGGSSDEQYF. The CDR3 region has the DNA TGTGCCAGCACCGCCGTCGGGGGGAGCAGCGACGAGCAGTACTTC.